This TCR beta chain was sequenced during a study of CD8+ T cells in alopecia areata. Looking at the study overall: Administration of oral tofacitinib to treated patients was at 5 to 10 mg twice daily. Regarding the study as a whole: Normal skin's resident alphabeta T cells are sequenced alongside lesional scalp T cells. Compared with mice, patients displayed less clear TCR sharing, possibly for HLA-related reasons.

After isolation, RNA underwent reverse transcription to generate cDNA as the sequencing template. The protocol was immunoSEQ multiplex PCR, while the TCRdb copy is restricted to in-frame clones and leaves out a portion. This sample yields fewer than 250,000 clones, of which approximately 56% are seen a single time; approximately 0.7% belongs to the top ten. Indicated treatment: oral pan-JAK inhibitor, 5-10 mg twice daily. A FACSAria was used to sort CD4+ and CD8+ T cells. These cells came from PBMCs. V was pared by 0 bases and J by 10 bases, with 12 bases between. The length of the CDR3 is 12 residues. In germline, CDR1 is GTSNPN, CDR2 SVGIG (reference sequence). In regard to this clone: The antigen is undetermined.

The V call is TRBV30, the J call TRBJ2-5, with a possible D match to TRBD1 (6 bases). The source of this sequence is a human donor with alopecia areata. The sequencing here drew on CD4+ T cells sorted from blood, taken at week 4, from a patient treated with tofacitinib. This CDR3 reads CAWSVQGPFQYF. The CDR3 coding sequence is TGTGCCTGGAGTGTACAGGGCCCCTTCCAGTACTTC.